A single sample is the source of the 19 T cell receptor beta chains below, sequenced in a study of blood T cell repertoires in COVID-19. Data came from immunoSEQ multiplex PCR; TCRdb stores just in-frame clones and leaves some out. The sample consists of around 220,000 clones, approximately 79% of them appearing once. The specimen was peripheral blood. These receptors all come from a human donor in a cohort sampled during active COVID-19.

The genes are TRBV7-9 and TRBJ1-2; D is unclear. CDR3 length equals 13 residues. Looked up from germline, CDR1 is SEHNR and CDR2 is FQNEAQ (reference sequence). V was shortened by 1 base and J by 5 bases, with 8 bases between the two germline ends. CDR3 nucleotides: TGTGCCAGCAGCTTAGAGTCAGATTATGGCTACACCTTC. This encodes CASSLESDYGYTF. Full variable domain (remainder filled in from reference TRBV7-9 and TRBJ1-2): DTGVSQNPRHKITKRGQNVTFRCDPISEHNRLYWYRQTLGQGPEFLTYFQNEAQLEKSRLLSDRFSAERPKGSFSTLEIQRTEQGDSAMYLCASSLESDYGYTFGSGTRLTVV.

V is TRBV27 and J is TRBJ1-1; D call uncertain. This CDR3 comprises 14 residues. Trimming took 2 bases from V and 0 from J, leaving 7 bases between them. From germline, CDR1 is MNHEY and CDR2 SMNVEV (reference sequence). CDR3 amino acids: CASSLGTVNTEAFF. DNA for the CDR3: TGTGCCAGCAGTTTAGGTACGGTGAACACTGAAGCTTTCTTT.

The gene calls are TRBV3-1 (or the pseudogene TRBV3-2) and TRBJ1-5, with a tentative D call TRBD1 (5 bases). The CDR3 runs to 13 residues. The V gene lost 3 bases and the J gene lost 4 bases, with 7 bases spanning the gap. Germline CDR1 reads LGHDT; CDR2 reads YNNKEL (reference sequence). The CDR3 coding sequence is TGTGCCAGCAGCCAGGGGGGGAATCAGCCCCAGCATTTT. It specifies CASSQGGNQPQHF.

The CDR3, as DNA: TGTGCCAGCAGTTTGTTACCGGGACAGGGTCTTGAAGCTTTCTTT. It encodes CASSLLPGQGLEAFF. V and J are TRBV28 and TRBJ1-1, with 9 bases lining up with TRBD1. Germline V gene data show CDR1 as MDHEN and CDR2 as SYDVKM. The CDR3 is 15 residues long. V gave up 3 bases and J gave up 7 bases; unmatched junction bases: 9.

This clone was seen only a few times. This chain joins TRBV5-4 and TRBJ2-7; TRBD2 is a possible D gene (7 bases). This CDR3 contains 15 residues. V gave up 2 bases and J gave up 2 bases, with 14 bases separating them. Germline loops: CDR1 SGHNT, CDR2 YYREEE (reference sequence). The CDR3 nucleotides are TGTGCCAGCAGCTTCCTAGGGGGAGGGACCTACGAGCAGTACTTC. The encoded protein is CASSFLGGGTYEQYF.

The DNA for the CDR3 is TGTGCCAGCAGTTACGTGAGCGGGAGGGCCACGGGGTACGAGCAGTACTTC. This translates into CASSYVSGRATGYEQYF. The chain links TRBV6-2 or TRBV6-3 to TRBJ2-7; 10 bases line up with TRBD2. Germline CDR1 and CDR2: MNHEY and SVGEGT. After removal of 2 bases from V and 4 bases from J, the junction contained 11 bases not matched to a gene. This CDR3 has 17 residues.

V and J are TRBV27 and TRBJ2-2; tentatively, D is TRBD1 (6 bases). This CDR3 region has 16 residues. Trimming pared 7 bases from V and 4 bases from J, leaving 19 bases between. CDR1 MNHEY and CDR2 SMNVEV come from the germline V gene (reference sequence). CDR3 bases: TGTGCCAGCAAGGTCAAGGGAACAGGGTCCACCGGGGAGCTGTTTTTT. It encodes CASKVKGTGSTGELFF.

The V gene is TRBV27, the J gene TRBJ2-7, with D possibly being TRBD2 (6 bases). The V gene's germline CDR1 is MNHEY and CDR2 SMNVEV (reference sequence). The length of the CDR3 is 14 residues. Trimming shortened V by 8 bases and J by 4 bases, and 18 bases separated the two germline ends. The CDR3 nucleotides are TGTGCCAGCGGTCCTCCGGGCGGGATATACGAGCAGTACTTC. This encodes CASGPPGGIYEQYF.

V usage is TRBV7-9 and J usage is TRBJ1-6, with 8 bases that match TRBD1. CDR1 and CDR2 (germline): SEHNR, FQNEAQ (reference sequence). CDR3 length: 15 residues. The V and J ends lost 5 bases and 8 bases, in that order; junction bases with no gene match: 8. CDR3 loop: CASSRQTGVDSPLHF. The DNA for the CDR3 is TGTGCCAGCAGCCGACAGACAGGGGTCGATTCACCCCTCCACTTT.

The chain is built from TRBV2 and TRBJ2-1; 9 positions agree with TRBD2. The V gene's germline CDR1 is SNHLY and CDR2 FYNNEI. The CDR3 has 15 amino acids. V lost 2 bases, J lost 7 bases, and 6 bases stayed unmatched. The CDR3 DNA is TGTGCCAGCAGTGAATCCAGCGGGAGGTGGAATGAGCAGTTCTTC. Residues: CASSESSGRWNEQFF. Complete variable domain (other parts from reference TRBV2 and TRBJ2-1): EPEVTQTPSHQVTQMGQEVILRCVPISNHLYFYWYRQILGQKVEFLVSFYNNEISEKSEIFDDQFSVERPDGSNFTLKIRSTKLEDSAMYFCASSESSGRWNEQFFGPGTRLTVL.

Remarks on this clone: It is unclear where the CDR3 begins or ends on the DNA, so no DNA is shown, and the CDR3 is as TCRdb lists it. The chain carries TRBV2 and TRBJ2-5; no DNA check was done on the table's D call, TRBD2. The CDR3 length is 11 residues, termini included. CDR1 and CDR2 from the germline V gene are SNHLY and FYNNEI. Here the CDR3 reads CASVGTGSKNF.

The CDR3 loop reads CASSLATSGRSPYEQYF. CDR3 bases: TGTGCCAGCAGCTTAGCGACTAGCGGGAGGTCCCCCTACGAGCAGTACTTC. The J gene is TRBJ2-7, the V gene TRBV11-2; 13 bases are shared with TRBD2. The trim removed 1 base at V and 2 bases at J, leaving 5 bases unmatched. The CDR3 has 17 amino acids. CDR1 and CDR2 from the germline V gene are SGHAT and FQNNGV.

The chain combines TRBV6-2 or TRBV6-3 with TRBJ1-5; 8 bases match TRBD1. CDR3 length: 15 amino acids. CDR1 is MNHEY, CDR2 SVGEGT, per germline. The ends lost 4 bases at V and 3 bases at J; junction bases unmatched: 5. The CDR3 loop is CASSFSGGTNQPQHF. CDR3 DNA sequence: TGTGCCAGCAGTTTCTCAGGGGGCACCAATCAGCCCCAGCATTTT.

V gene TRBV9 combines with J gene TRBJ2-1, with 8 bases fitting TRBD2. CDR1 SGDLS and CDR2 YYNGEE come from the germline V gene. There are 16 residues in the CDR3. V lost 1 base and J lost 0; bases outside the gene matches: 3. The chain's CDR3 is CASSVYSGASYNEQFF. Here the CDR3 DNA reads TGTGCCAGCAGCGTATATAGCGGGGCCTCCTACAATGAGCAGTTCTTC.

The CDR3 sequence: CASSSFGTSGIRDEQFF. CDR3 DNA: TGTGCCAGCAGCTCTTTCGGGACTAGCGGGATAAGAGATGAGCAGTTCTTC. The chain recombines TRBV7-6 with TRBJ2-1; 13 bases align to TRBD2. From germline, CDR1 is SGHVS and CDR2 FNYEAQ. J lost 8 bases, V lost 4 bases, and 11 bases had no gene match. The CDR3 extends over 17 amino acids.

The chain has TRBV5-6 and TRBJ1-5; the D gene is possibly TRBD1 (6 bases). The germline gives CDR1 SGHDT, CDR2 YYEEEE. V gave up 3 bases and J gave up 0 bases, with 19 bases separating them. The CDR3 has 18 residues. This CDR3 reads CASSSYRTASNSNQPQHF. CDR3 DNA: TGTGCCAGCAGCTCCTATCGGACAGCCTCTAATAGCAATCAGCCCCAGCATTTT.

The rearrangement uses TRBV27 and TRBJ2-7; weak D call: TRBD2 (5 bases). This CDR3 contains 14 residues. V lost 5 bases, J lost 0 bases, and 11 bases lay in between. CDR1 MNHEY and CDR2 SMNVEV come from the germline V gene (reference sequence). The CDR3: CASSPGSLSYEQYF. CDR3 DNA sequence: TGTGCCAGCAGTCCGGGGTCTCTCTCCTACGAGCAGTACTTC.

V is TRBV9 and J is TRBJ1-4, with no clear D. This CDR3 is built from 16 residues. V dropped 0 bases and J dropped 7 bases, with 16 bases sitting between them. Germline V gene sequence: CDR1 SGDLS, CDR2 YYNGEE. The CDR3 bases are TGTGCCAGCAGCGTAGGATCCCTAAGCCGGGGTGAAAAACTGTTTTTT. It is translated as CASSVGSLSRGEKLFF.

V and J are TRBV5-4 and TRBJ1-1, with D maybe TRBD1 (6 bases). V lost 0 bases to trimming and J lost 7 bases, with 16 bases between them. The germline CDR1 and CDR2 sequences are SGHNT and YYREEE (reference sequence). The length of the CDR3 is 15 residues. This CDR3 is CASSLALAGAGEAFF. DNA of the CDR3: TGTGCCAGCAGCTTGGCATTGGCAGGGGCAGGTGAAGCTTTCTTT.